A single sample gave rise to the 28 T cell receptor beta chains below, sequenced in a study of blood T cell repertoires in COVID-19. The table came from immunoSEQ multiplex PCR; TCRdb's copy has only in-frame clones and leaves some out. The data hold around 63,000 clones, with 70% to 90% observed a single time. Sequencing was carried out using peripheral blood. These receptors came from a woman over 75 with acute or convalescent COVID-19.

The chain's CDR3 is CASSDRDSLSQETQYF. In nucleotides, the CDR3 is TGTGCCAGCAGCGACAGGGACAGCTTATCTCAAGAGACCCAGTACTTC. The chain uses TRBV9 and TRBJ2-5; 7 bases agree with TRBD1. From germline, CDR1 is SGDLS and CDR2 YYNGEE. The CDR3 is 16 amino acids. V lost 3 bases and J lost 2; bases outside the gene matches: 10.

This clone showed up just a few times. V is TRBV20-1 and J is TRBJ2-7; TRBD1 might be the D (6 bases). This CDR3 has 15 amino acids. V was pared by 3 bases and J by 6 bases, with 21 bases between. Germline CDR1 DFQATT, CDR2 SNEGSKA (reference sequence). This CDR3 is CSASMVWGRIPEQYF. The CDR3 DNA sequence: TGCAGTGCTAGTATGGTCTGGGGGCGCATCCCCGAGCAGTACTTC.

This chain uses TRBV9 with TRBJ2-5; the D gene is possibly TRBD2 (5 bases). The ends were cut back, 0 bases at V and 5 bases at J, with 8 bases in the middle. The germline gives CDR1 SGDLS, CDR2 YYNGEE. CDR3 size: 13 residues. The CDR3 sequence is CASSVGPGETQYF. CDR3 DNA sequence: TGTGCCAGCAGCGTAGGCCCGGGGGAGACCCAGTACTTC. The complete variable domain, with remaining parts taken from reference TRBV9 and TRBJ2-5, reads DSGVTQTPKHLITATGQRVTLRCSPRSGDLSVYWYQQSLDQGLQFLIQYYNGEERAKGNILERFSAQQFPDLHSELNLSSLELGDSALYFCASSVGPGETQYFGPGTRLLVL.

V usage is TRBV2 and J usage is TRBJ1-1; 7 bases agree with TRBD1. Per germline, CDR1 SNHLY and CDR2 FYNNEI. This CDR3 contains 15 residues. V lost 6 bases, J lost 1 base, and 8 bases stayed unmatched. In nucleotides, the CDR3 is TGTGCCAGCAGGGGAACGGGACAGCAGAACACTGAAGCTTTCTTT. It yields the protein CASRGTGQQNTEAFF.

This clone was counted a few times. V and J are TRBV27 and TRBJ1-4; TRBD1 agrees at 9 bases. Germline V gene data show CDR1 as MNHEY and CDR2 as SMNVEV (reference sequence). The CDR3 sequence is 15 residues long. The ends lost 8 bases at V and 6 bases at J; junction bases unmatched: 10. CDR3 nucleotide sequence: TGTGCCAGCGGGCCTTTCCGGGACAGGGATGAAAAACTGTTTTTT. This codes for CASGPFRDRDEKLFF.

The V call is TRBV11-1, the J call TRBJ2-2, with TRBD1 as a possible D gene (5 bases). The germline CDR1 and CDR2 sequences are SGHAT and FQDESV (reference sequence). The germline V and J ends were trimmed by 4 bases and 4 bases, with 13 bases remaining between them. CDR3 length equals 15 residues. DNA for the CDR3: TGTGCCAGCAGCTGGGGCTTAGGAACCACCGGGGAGCTGTTTTTT. It is translated as CASSWGLGTTGELFF.

The rearrangement uses TRBV28 and TRBJ1-4; 7 bases are shared with TRBD1. V shed 6 bases and J 8 bases; nucleotides not matched to a gene: 6. The CDR3 runs to 13 residues. Germline CDR1 MDHEN, CDR2 SYDVKM. The CDR3 is CASRTGPGEKLFF. The DNA for the CDR3 is TGTGCCAGCAGGACAGGGCCTGGCGAAAAACTGTTTTTT.

The chain employs TRBV30 and TRBJ1-6; D remains unclear. V was pared by 7 bases and J by 0 bases, with 10 bases between. Germline values: CDR1 GTSNPN, CDR2 SVGIG (reference sequence). The CDR3 runs to 14 residues. CDR3 coding DNA: TGTGCCTCCTCGGCGGGCTCCTATAATTCACCCCTCCACTTT. Translating it yields CASSAGSYNSPLHF.

V is TRBV19 and J is TRBJ2-1, with D unclear. The CDR3 consists of 13 residues. From germline, CDR1 is LNHDA and CDR2 SQIVND (reference sequence). V was pared by 6 bases and J by 5 bases, with 11 bases between. The CDR3: CASSPLINNEQFF. CDR3 DNA: TGTGCCAGTAGCCCACTAATTAACAATGAGCAGTTCTTC. The whole variable domain, filled in from reference TRBV19 and TRBJ2-1, reads DGGITQSPKYLFRKEGQNVTLSCEQNLNHDAMYWYRQDPGQGLRLIYYSQIVNDFQKGDIAEGYSVSREKKESFPLTVTSAQKNPTAFYLCASSPLINNEQFFGPGTRLTVL.

The V and J genes are TRBV11-2 and TRBJ2-7, with D perhaps TRBD2 (6 bases). CDR1 is SGHAT and CDR2 is FQNNGV in the germline V gene. The CDR3 runs 13 residues. Trimming took off 5 bases at V and 6 bases at J, with 14 bases between the two ends. Here the CDR3 DNA reads TGTGCCAGCAGCCCTTCTTTGGGAGGCGAGCAGTACTTC. It is translated as CASSPSLGGEQYF.

The chain carries TRBV5-1 and TRBJ2-1, with D uncertain. The V gene's germline CDR1 is SGHRS and CDR2 YFSETQ. This CDR3 spans 16 amino acids. V lost 5 bases and J 0 bases, leaving 15 bases between the germline ends. The CDR3 sequence is CASRSAATGSYNEQFF. For the CDR3, the DNA is TGCGCCAGCAGATCAGCCGCGACTGGCTCCTACAATGAGCAGTTCTTC.

The chain joins TRBV6-5 to TRBJ2-5; the match to TRBD2 covers 8 bases. Trimming cost V 7 bases and J 5 bases; bases outside gene matches: 12. This CDR3 region has 15 residues. The germline V gene has CDR1 MNHEY and CDR2 SVGAGI. In DNA, the CDR3 is TGTGCCAGCAATCAGCTAGCGGGCCGATGGGAGACCCAGTACTTC. Protein sequence: CASNQLAGRWETQYF.

V and J are TRBV5-1 and TRBJ1-2; 10 bases are a match to TRBD1. The V gene's germline CDR1 is SGHRS and CDR2 YFSETQ. The CDR3 length is 15 residues. J gave up 0 bases and V 8 bases, and 7 bases lay outside the gene matches. DNA of the CDR3: TGCGCCAGTCGACAGGGGGCTCCAACTAACTATGGCTACACCTTC. Translated: CASRQGAPTNYGYTF.

The genes are TRBV3-1 (or the pseudogene TRBV3-2) and TRBJ2-7; 7 nucleotides align to TRBD2. The CDR3 loop spans 16 amino acids. In germline, CDR1 is LGHDT, CDR2 YNNKEL (reference sequence). Trimming took 2 bases from V and 6 from J; bases not matched to a gene: 13. This chain's CDR3 is CASSQPRASGPLEQYF. The CDR3 region has the DNA TGTGCCAGCAGCCAACCTCGAGCTAGCGGTCCCCTCGAGCAGTACTTC.

The gene calls are TRBV5-1 and TRBJ2-7; no firm D call. Germline V gives CDR1 SGHRS, CDR2 YFSETQ. V was clipped by 6 bases and J by 0 bases, with 13 bases between them. This CDR3 region has 14 residues. DNA of the CDR3: TGCGCCAGCACCCCGGGTCAGCCCTCCTACGAGCAGTACTTC. It translates to CASTPGQPSYEQYF.

The chain couples TRBV3-1 (or the pseudogene TRBV3-2) to TRBJ2-5; 8 bases match TRBD2. This CDR3 comprises 14 residues. The ends lost 6 bases at V and 2 bases at J; junction bases unmatched: 5. Germline V gene data show CDR1 as LGHDT and CDR2 as YNNKEL (reference sequence). CDR3 in DNA: TGTGCCAGCAGTCTCTCTAGCGGGCAAGAGACCCAGTACTTC. Protein sequence: CASSLSSGQETQYF.

This rearrangement joins TRBV19 to TRBJ1-2, with a tentative D call TRBD1 (5 bases). The germline V gene encodes CDR1 LNHDA and CDR2 SQIVND (reference sequence). Deletions cut 3 bases from V and 7 bases from J, with 12 bases between. CDR3 length equals 13 residues. DNA for the CDR3: TGTGCCAGTAGTATGCAGGGTTTCGGTGGCTACACCTTC. Its protein product is CASSMQGFGGYTF.

This sequence joins TRBV5-1 and TRBJ1-2; TRBD1 matches 7 bases. J gave up 6 bases and V 4 bases, and 3 bases lay outside the gene matches. Germline assignment: CDR1 SGHRS and CDR2 YFSETQ. CDR3 length equals 12 residues. The CDR3 reads CASSPGQDGYTF. The CDR3 nucleotides are TGCGCCAGCAGCCCCGGACAGGATGGCTACACCTTC.

This chain links TRBV9 with TRBJ2-5; possibly TRBD1 for D (6 bases). Trimming took off 4 bases at V and 5 bases at J, with 15 bases between the two ends. This CDR3 spans 14 amino acids. CDR1 and CDR2 (germline): SGDLS, YYNGEE. This CDR3 reads CASSRRGGYETQYF. DNA of the CDR3: TGTGCCAGCAGCAGGAGAGGGGGATACGAGACCCAGTACTTC.

The rearrangement uses TRBV7-3 and TRBJ2-2; a weak D match, TRBD2 (6 bases). The CDR3 loop spans 16 amino acids. V dropped 5 bases and J dropped 2 bases, with 15 bases sitting between them. Germline V gene data show CDR1 as SGHTA and CDR2 as FQGTGA. The CDR3 loop reads CASSPRGGVNTGELFF. The DNA for the CDR3 is TGTGCCAGCAGCCCAAGAGGCGGGGTTAACACCGGGGAGCTGTTTTTT.

V usage is TRBV6-5 and J usage is TRBJ1-1; D is undetermined. Germline CDR1 reads MNHEY; CDR2 reads SVGAGI. Trimming took 7 bases from V and 3 from J, leaving 12 bases between them. The CDR3 covers 13 residues. CDR3 amino acids: CASTYRRDTEAFF. The CDR3 DNA reads TGTGCCAGCACCTATCGTCGGGACACTGAAGCTTTCTTT.

The chain has TRBV19 and TRBJ1-2; TRBD1 matches at 7 bases. Germline CDR1 reads LNHDA; CDR2 reads SQIVND (reference sequence). The CDR3 extends over 17 amino acids. V gave up 4 bases and J gave up 8 bases; unmatched junction bases: 19. The CDR3 spells CASSKGQFFSDGVGYTF. CDR3 nucleotides: TGTGCCAGTAGTAAGGGACAGTTTTTCTCCGATGGGGTCGGCTACACCTTC.

V usage is TRBV11-2 and J usage is TRBJ2-1; the match to TRBD2 covers 14 bases. Looked up from germline, CDR1 is SGHAT and CDR2 is FQNNGV. V lost 4 bases, J lost 15 bases, and 14 bases stayed unmatched. This CDR3 is 16 amino acids long. The CDR3 spells CASSSTSGTSGSEWFF. The CDR3 nucleotides read TGTGCCAGCAGCTCTACGTCCGGGACTAGCGGGAGTGAGTGGTTCTTC.

The genes are TRBV29-1 and TRBJ2-7, with D uncertain. The CDR3 totals 11 residues. V gave up 2 bases and J gave up 7 bases, with 9 bases separating them. The germline CDR1 and CDR2 sequences are SQVTM and ANQGSEA. CDR3 sequence (DNA): TGCAGCGTTGAAACTAACATTGAGCAGTACTTC. As protein: CSVETNIEQYF.

The V call is TRBV5-1, the J call TRBJ1-2, with TRBD1 matching 8 bases. CDR3 length equals 14 residues. V lost 0 bases, J lost 2 bases, and 0 bases stayed unmatched. Per the germline V gene, CDR1 is SGHRS and CDR2 is YFSETQ. The CDR3 DNA reads as TGCGCCAGCAGCTTGGGACAGGGGAACTATGGCTACACCTTC. Translating gives CASSLGQGNYGYTF.

The rearrangement joins TRBV10-2 to TRBJ2-1; 11 bases align to TRBD2. This CDR3 spans 15 amino acids. The V and J ends lost 3 bases and 8 bases, in that order; junction bases with no gene match: 6. Germline CDR1 WSHSY, CDR2 SAAADI. The CDR3 DNA follows: TGCGCCAGCAGTGATACTAGCGGGGGCAGCGATGAGCAGTTCTTC. Translating gives CASSDTSGGSDEQFF.

This clone was found a few times. At one boundary the junction diverges from the germline segment, which might be a read error. The V and J genes are TRBV7-2 and TRBJ2-7; TRBD2 matches 11 bases. The CDR3 is 14 amino acids. From germline, CDR1 is SGHTA and CDR2 FQGNSA. In DNA, the CDR3 is TGTGCCAGCACCTTAGCGGGAGGGCCCCGCGAGCAGTACTTC. This translates into CASTLAGGPREQYF.

This clone appeared a few times. The chain combines TRBV5-1 with TRBJ1-1; D is unresolved. Germline values: CDR1 SGHRS, CDR2 YFSETQ. V shed 3 bases and J shed 1 base, with 13 bases lying between them. This CDR3 region has 15 residues. Here the CDR3 reads CASSSRTQRNTEAFF. The CDR3 coding sequence is TGCGCCAGCAGCTCGCGGACTCAAAGGAACACTGAAGCTTTCTTT.